This T cell receptor beta chain appears in the sequencing data of a study of Tregs in tolerant kidney transplant recipients. The data were produced by immunoSEQ multiplex PCR, yet TCRdb's version contains in-frame clones alone and is incomplete. The sample lists 85,000 to 95,000 clones; around nine tenths were seen once. The V end lost 1 base, the J end lost 6 bases, and 13 bases lay between the germline ends. This CDR3 has 14 amino acids. From germline, CDR1 is SGHAT and CDR2 FQNNGV. Source material: CD8+ T cells from blood. The receptor's source is a human donor in good health. The V and J genes are TRBV11-2 and TRBJ2-7, with D unresolved. For the CDR3, the DNA is TGTGCCAGCAGCTTAGGTCTAGATTCGGGCGAGCAGTACTTC. Its protein product is CASSLGLDSGEQYF. Supplemented by reference TRBV11-2 and TRBJ2-7, the full variable domain reads EAGVAQSPRYKIIEKRQSVAFWCNPISGHATLYWYQQILGQGPKLLIQFQNNGVVDDSQLPKDRFSAERLKGVDSTLKIQPAKLEDSAVYLCASSLGLDSGEQYFGPGTRLTVT.